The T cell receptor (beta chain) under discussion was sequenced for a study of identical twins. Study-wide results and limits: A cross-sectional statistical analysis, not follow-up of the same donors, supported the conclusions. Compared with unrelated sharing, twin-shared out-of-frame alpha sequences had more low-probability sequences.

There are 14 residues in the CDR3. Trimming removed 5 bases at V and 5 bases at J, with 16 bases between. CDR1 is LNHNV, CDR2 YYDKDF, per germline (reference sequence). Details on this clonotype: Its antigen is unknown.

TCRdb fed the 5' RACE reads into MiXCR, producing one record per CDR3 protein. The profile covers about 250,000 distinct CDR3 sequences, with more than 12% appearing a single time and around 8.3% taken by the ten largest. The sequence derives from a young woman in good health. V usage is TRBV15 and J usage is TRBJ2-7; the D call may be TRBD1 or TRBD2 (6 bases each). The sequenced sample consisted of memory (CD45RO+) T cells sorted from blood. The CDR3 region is CATSPNLGGHEQYF. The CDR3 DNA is TGTGCCACCAGCCCGAATTTGGGGGGCCACGAGCAGTACTTC.